A selection of T cell receptor beta chains follows, all from one sample in a study of blood T cell repertoires in COVID-19. Sequencing was performed with immunoSEQ multiplex PCR; in TCRdb, only in-frame clones are kept and a portion is missing. The table includes approximately 200,000 clones, approximately 88% detected once. Sequencing was performed on PBMCs or T cells enriched from blood (not recorded which). Source of these receptors: a woman aged 30 to 39 who had been exposed to COVID-19. Both conserved end residues are part of each CDR3. D genes are given only for firm matches. The size of a clone is reported for some rows only, either as once, few or many, or as a class for expanded clones.

D	V	J	size	DNA	CDR3
-	TRBV7-6	TRBJ1-1	-	TGTGCCAGCAGCCGGGACACTGAAGCTTTCTTT	CASSRDTEAFF
-	TRBV7-9	TRBJ1-4	-	TGTGCCAGCAGCTTAGTTGGGAGGGGCTACAGAAATGAAAAACTGTTTTTT	CASSLVGRGYRNEKLFF
-	TRBV11-1	TRBJ2-7	many	TGTGCCAGCAGCCCAGCTAGCGACCACGAGCAGTACTTC	CASSPASDHEQYF
-	TRBV10-3	TRBJ2-1	few	TGTGCCCGGGATGAGCAGTTCTTC	CARDEQFF
-	TRBV5-5	TRBJ2-2	-	TGTGCCAGCAGCCAGACAGGGAACACCGGGGAGCTGTTTTTT	CASSQTGNTGELFF
-	TRBV30	TRBJ1-6	-	TGTGCCTGGAGTGTCGGAGAGCATTATAATTCACCCCTCCACTTT	CAWSVGEHYNSPLHF
TRBD1	TRBV30	TRBJ1-2	-	TGTGCCTGGGAGACAGGGGTGAGCTATGGCTACACCTTC	CAWETGVSYGYTF
-	TRBV29-1	TRBJ2-7	-	TGCAGCGTTGTCCAGGCCTACGAGCAGTACTTC	CSVVQAYEQYF
-	TRBV11-3	TRBJ2-1	-	TGTGCCAGCAGCTTAGATCTAGAGGGAGGTCGGGAGCAGTTCTTC	CASSLDLEGGREQFF
-	TRBV4-2	TRBJ1-6	few	TGTGCCAGCAGCCATCAGGGATCTAAGTATAATTCACCCCTCCACTTT	CASSHQGSKYNSPLHF
-	TRBV14	TRBJ2-7	once	TGTGCCAGCAGCCGCGGTTCCTCTCTATTCGACGAGCAGTACTTC	CASSRGSSLFDEQYF
TRBD1	TRBV19	TRBJ1-4	once	TGTGCCAGTAGCAGGACAGGGTTTCGGGAAAAACTGTTTTTT	CASSRTGFREKLFF
-	TRBV21-1	TRBJ2-7	-	TGTGCCAGCAGTCGGAGACTAAAGGAGCAGTACTTC	CASSRRLKEQYF
-	TRBV6-5	TRBJ1-2	-	TGTGCCAGCAGTTACCGGGGAGTGGGGACTAACTATGGCTACACCTTC	CASSYRGVGTNYGYTF
-	TRBV19	TRBJ1-3	-	TGTGCCAGTAGTACACCCACAGGTGCCTCTGGAAACACCATATATTTT	CASSTPTGASGNTIYF
-	TRBV27	TRBJ2-6	once	TGTGCCAGCAGTTTATCGCCCCACAGCTTTTCTGGGGCCAACGTCCTGACTTTC	CASSLSPHSFSGANVLTF
-	TRBV5-1	TRBJ1-4	-	TGCGCCAGCAGCTTGGCGTCCAGTAATGAAAAACTGTTTTTT	CASSLASSNEKLFF
-	TRBV5-5	TRBJ2-1	-	TGTGCCAGCAGCTCGTCCGTCAGCTCCTACAATGAGCAGTTCTTC	CASSSSVSSYNEQFF
TRBD1	TRBV19	TRBJ2-7	-	TGTGCCAGTAAAAGGGTCGGACAGGGGGACTACGAGCAGTACTTC	CASKRVGQGDYEQYF
-	TRBV28	TRBJ1-5	-	TGTGCCAGCAGTTTTGCCCCCGCGGGGTATCAGCCCCAGCATTTT	CASSFAPAGYQPQHF
TRBD2	TRBV28	TRBJ2-7	-	TGTGCCAGCAGCTCCTTACCGGGACTAGCGCGCGAGCAGTACTTC	CASSSLPGLAREQYF
-	TRBV24-1	TRBJ1-5	-	TGTGCCACCAGTGACCGCAGCTTTCGGGGCAATCAGCCCCAGCATTTT	CATSDRSFRGNQPQHF
-	TRBV2	TRBJ1-6	-	TGTGCCAGCAGTTCAGACTATTCACCCCTCCACTTT	CASSSDYSPLHF
TRBD2	TRBV19	TRBJ2-1	-	TGTGCCAGTAGTAATAGCGGGAGCTTTTTCGTCAATGAGCAGTTCTTC	CASSNSGSFFVNEQFF
-	TRBV24-1	TRBJ2-1	-	TGTGCCACCAGTGGGGCTAGCTCGGGACAGTTCTTC	CATSGASSGQFF
-	TRBV18	TRBJ1-1	-	TGTGCCAGCTCACCACCCATGAACACTGAAGCTTTCTTT	CASSPPMNTEAFF
TRBD1	TRBV10-3	TRBJ1-1	-	TGTGCCATCAGAACAGGGGGGTCGAACACTGAAGCTTTCTTT	CAIRTGGSNTEAFF
TRBD1	TRBV28	TRBJ2-1	-	TGTGCCAGCAGTTCACGGACAGGGGAGAATGAGCAGTTCTTC	CASSSRTGENEQFF
-	TRBV2	TRBJ1-3	-	TGTGCCAGCAGTGCGGCAGGCTTCTCTGGAAACACCATATATTTT	CASSAAGFSGNTIYF
TRBD2	TRBV9	TRBJ2-3	-	TGTGCCAGCAGCGTCGCCACAACTAGCGGAGGCACAGATACGCAGTATTTT	CASSVATTSGGTDTQYF
-	TRBV19	TRBJ1-1	-	TGTGCCAGTAGCCCGGGACAAAACACTGAAGCTTTCTTT	CASSPGQNTEAFF
-	TRBV9	TRBJ1-3	-	TGTGCCAGCAGCGCTGAGGGAAACACCATATATTTT	CASSAEGNTIYF
TRBD1	TRBV7-9	TRBJ1-6	-	TGTGCCAGCAGCTTAGGTGGACAGGGATCCTCACCCCTCCACTTT	CASSLGGQGSSPLHF
-	TRBV6-5	TRBJ1-6	-	TGTGCCAGTAGGACGGGGGGCAATTCACCCCTCCACTTT	CASRTGGNSPLHF
TRBD2	TRBV5-1	TRBJ2-5	-	TGCGCCAGCAGCTATGGACTAGCGGGAGGAACGTACCAAGAGACCCAGTACTTC	CASSYGLAGGTYQETQYF
-	TRBV10-3	TRBJ2-1	-	TGTGCCATCAGTGAGCGACAGTTCGAATACAATGAGCAGTTCTTC	CAISERQFEYNEQFF
TRBD2	TRBV9	TRBJ2-1	once	TGTGCCAGCAGCGTCGGACTAGCGGGAGGGGGCAATGAGCAGTTCTTC	CASSVGLAGGGNEQFF
TRBD2	TRBV5-4	TRBJ2-2	-	TGTGCCAGCAGCTTGGGCGGGAGGGACACCGGGGAGCTGTTTTTT	CASSLGGRDTGELFF
TRBD1	TRBV7-6	TRBJ2-7	-	TGTGCCAGCAGCTTAGAAGTGGACAGGGGCGCCGAGCAGTACTTC	CASSLEVDRGAEQYF
TRBD1	TRBV9	TRBJ1-6	-	TGTGCCAGCAGCGTGACAGGGGCCCCGCGCGGGGGATCACCCCTCCACTTT	CASSVTGAPRGGSPLHF